This T cell receptor beta chain was documented in a study of cytomegalovirus exposure and HLA in healthy donors. Study-level results: Cytomegalovirus status, reportedly, was diagnosed with high specificity and sensitivity by the classifier. Rates of TCR association differed by HLA locus in a later analysis, with DRB1 highest and HLA-C lowest.

PCR employed 60 Vbeta and 13 Jbeta primers. Libraries were prepared by immunoSEQ multiplex PCR; TCRdb keeps only in-frame clonotypes and omits some of them. The sample lists roughly 100,000 clones; around 76% were seen once. Of note for this clone: No antigen is known for it.

Germline V gene sequence: CDR1 MDHEN, CDR2 SYDVKM. V lost 4 bases and J 0 bases, leaving 19 bases between the germline ends. There are 18 residues in the CDR3. The clonotype comes from a woman aged 45-65 years in good health and CMV-seropositive. This rearrangement joins TRBV28 to TRBJ1-5, with a tentative D call TRBD1 (6 bases). The sample consisted of PBMCs. Written as DNA, the CDR3 is TGTGCCAGCAGTTCCCCGGGACACCCGTCTTATAGCAATCAGCCCCAGCATTTT. Translating gives CASSSPGHPSYSNQPQHF.